Included here is one TCR beta chain sequence, with context. Its target is not known. The V segment lost 5 bases and the J segment 5 bases; nucleotides outside the gene matches: 13. Germline lookup yields CDR1 MDHEN and CDR2 SYDVKM. CDR3 size: 16 residues. Sequencing used immunoSEQ multiplex PCR; TCRdb keeps in-frame clones, though not all of them. The data hold 2 million or so clones, with over 85% observed a single time. These data come from a study of shared clonotypes between healthy human individuals. Study-level results: Memory subsets had estimated richness that was generally smaller than that of naive subsets. Sequencing depth was predicted to influence how clonotypes are shared among donors.

Donors were Caucasian adults residing in Nashville, Tennessee, USA. The chain combines TRBV28 with TRBJ1-2, with 8 bases that match TRBD1. Material for sequencing was naive CD4+ T cells sorted from blood. As to subset: CD45RA+ positively selected. This clonotype originated in a man between 18 and 35 years old in good health. CDR3 DNA: TGTGCCAGCAGTGGGACAGGCATCCCCATGCCTTATGGCTACACCTTC. Protein: CASSGTGIPMPYGYTF.